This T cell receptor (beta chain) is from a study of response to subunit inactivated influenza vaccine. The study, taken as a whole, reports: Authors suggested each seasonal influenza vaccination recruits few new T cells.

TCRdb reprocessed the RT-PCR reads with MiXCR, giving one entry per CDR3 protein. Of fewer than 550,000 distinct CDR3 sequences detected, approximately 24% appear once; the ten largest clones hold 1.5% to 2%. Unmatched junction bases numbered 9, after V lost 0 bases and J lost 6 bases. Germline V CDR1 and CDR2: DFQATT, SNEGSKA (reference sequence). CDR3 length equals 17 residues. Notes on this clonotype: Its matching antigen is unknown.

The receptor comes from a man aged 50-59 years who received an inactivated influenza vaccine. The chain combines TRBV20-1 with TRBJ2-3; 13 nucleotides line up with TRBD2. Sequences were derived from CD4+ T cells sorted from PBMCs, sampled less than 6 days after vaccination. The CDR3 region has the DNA TGCAGTGCTAGAGATCCCCGGACTAGCGGGAGTCCGGATACGCAGTATTTT. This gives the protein CSARDPRTSGSPDTQYF.